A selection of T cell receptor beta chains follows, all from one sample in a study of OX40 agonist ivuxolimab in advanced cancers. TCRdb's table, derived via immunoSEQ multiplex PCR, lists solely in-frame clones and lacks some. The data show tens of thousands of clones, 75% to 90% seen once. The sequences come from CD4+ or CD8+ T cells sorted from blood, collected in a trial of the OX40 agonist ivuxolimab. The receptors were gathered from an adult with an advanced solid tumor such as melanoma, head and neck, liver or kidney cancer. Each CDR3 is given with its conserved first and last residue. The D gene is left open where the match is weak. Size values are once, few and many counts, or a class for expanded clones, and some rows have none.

CDR3aa: CASSLVVEQFF; CDR3nt: TGTGCCAGCAGCTTGGTAGTTGAGCAGTTCTTC; j_gene: TRBJ2-1; d_gene: .; v_gene: TRBV5-8; abundance: .
CDR3aa: CASSQEQVRGYEQYF; CDR3nt: TGCGCCAGCAGCCAAGAACAAGTCCGGGGATACGAGCAGTACTTC; j_gene: TRBJ2-7; d_gene: .; v_gene: TRBV4-1; abundance: .
CDR3aa: CASSKGDTEAFF; CDR3nt: TGTGCCAGCAGTAAAGGGGATACTGAAGCTTTCTTT; j_gene: TRBJ1-1; d_gene: .; v_gene: TRBV7-9; abundance: .
CDR3aa: CASGGQGINQPQHF; CDR3nt: TGTGCCAGCGGAGGACAGGGAATAAATCAGCCCCAGCATTTT; j_gene: TRBJ1-5; d_gene: TRBD1; v_gene: TRBV2; abundance: few
CDR3aa: CASSVGLNQPQHF; CDR3nt: TGTGCCAGCAGTGTAGGCCTAAATCAGCCCCAGCATTTT; j_gene: TRBJ1-5; d_gene: .; v_gene: TRBV6-1; abundance: .
CDR3aa: CASSLDTGLQETQYF; CDR3nt: TGTGCCAGCAGCTTAGACACAGGGCTCCAAGAGACCCAGTACTTC; j_gene: TRBJ2-5; d_gene: .; v_gene: TRBV7-8; abundance: .
CDR3aa: CASSLGDRGWGNQPQHF; CDR3nt: TGCGCCAGCAGCTTAGGTGACAGGGGTTGGGGCAATCAGCCCCAGCATTTT; j_gene: TRBJ1-5; d_gene: TRBD1; v_gene: TRBV5-1; abundance: .
CDR3aa: CASSPVPYEQYF; CDR3nt: TGTGCCAGCAGTCCCGTCCCCTACGAGCAGTACTTC; j_gene: TRBJ2-7; d_gene: .; v_gene: TRBV6-6; abundance: once
CDR3aa: CASSSTVDRGRNEQFF; CDR3nt: TGTGCCAGCAGCTCCACTGTGGACAGGGGCAGGAATGAGCAGTTCTTC; j_gene: TRBJ2-1; d_gene: TRBD1; v_gene: TRBV7-9; abundance: once
CDR3aa: CASRLDRGQGNEQFF; CDR3nt: TGTGCCAGCAGGTTGGACAGGGGGCAGGGCAATGAGCAGTTCTTC; j_gene: TRBJ2-1; d_gene: TRBD1; v_gene: TRBV6-1; abundance: few
CDR3aa: CASTLVRGADNEQFF; CDR3nt: TGTGCCAGCACCCTGGTTAGGGGCGCAGACAATGAGCAGTTCTTC; j_gene: TRBJ2-1; d_gene: .; v_gene: TRBV5-6; abundance: .
CDR3aa: CASSFLLAGGPTDTQYF; CDR3nt: TGTGCCAGCAGTTTTCTGCTAGCGGGAGGGCCTACAGATACGCAGTATTTT; j_gene: TRBJ2-3; d_gene: TRBD2; v_gene: TRBV27; abundance: .
CDR3aa: CASSLVTWGNQPQHF; CDR3nt: TGTGCCAGTAGTCTAGTGACTTGGGGAAATCAGCCCCAGCATTTT; j_gene: TRBJ1-5; d_gene: .; v_gene: TRBV19; abundance: .
CDR3aa: CASSPGTLYTEAFF; CDR3nt: TGTGCCAGCAGCCCCGGGACGTTGTACACTGAAGCTTTCTTT; j_gene: TRBJ1-1; d_gene: .; v_gene: TRBV13; abundance: .
CDR3aa: CASSQTDRGGGYEQYF; CDR3nt: TGCGCCAGCAGCCAGACCGACAGGGGTGGGGGTTACGAGCAGTACTTC; j_gene: TRBJ2-7; d_gene: TRBD1; v_gene: TRBV4-1; abundance: .
CDR3aa: CASSYSVEETQYF; CDR3nt: TGTGCCAGCAGTTACTCAGTTGAGGAGACCCAGTACTTC; j_gene: TRBJ2-5; d_gene: .; v_gene: TRBV6-5; abundance: .
CDR3aa: CASSPRTVDNSPLHF; CDR3nt: TGCGCCAGCAGCCCTCGGACAGTCGACAATTCACCCCTCCACTTT; j_gene: TRBJ1-6; d_gene: .; v_gene: TRBV5-1; abundance: once
CDR3aa: CASSPPTVSVFSGNTIYF; CDR3nt: TGTGCCAGCAGCCCCCCGACTGTTTCCGTTTTCTCTGGAAACACCATATATTTT; j_gene: TRBJ1-3; d_gene: .; v_gene: TRBV7-8; abundance: .
CDR3aa: CASGRAGETQYF; CDR3nt: TGTGCCAGCGGAAGGGCAGGGGAGACCCAGTACTTC; j_gene: TRBJ2-5; d_gene: .; v_gene: TRBV6-1; abundance: .
CDR3aa: CASSLGGQGIDEKLFF; CDR3nt: TGTGCCAGCAGCTTGGGGGGACAGGGCATTGATGAAAAACTGTTTTTT; j_gene: TRBJ1-4; d_gene: TRBD1; v_gene: TRBV5-6; abundance: .
CDR3aa: CASSLLVAGSISEQYF; CDR3nt: TGTGCCAGCAGCTTACTAGTAGCGGGGAGTATTAGCGAGCAGTACTTC; j_gene: TRBJ2-7; d_gene: TRBD2; v_gene: TRBV5-4; abundance: .
CDR3aa: CASSELSPGGYNEQFF; CDR3nt: TGTGCCAGCAGTGAACTGTCCCCAGGTGGGTACAATGAGCAGTTCTTC; j_gene: TRBJ2-1; d_gene: .; v_gene: TRBV6-1; abundance: .
CDR3aa: CASSLDGYNQPQHF; CDR3nt: TGTGCCAGCAGCCTGGACGGTTACAATCAGCCCCAGCATTTT; j_gene: TRBJ1-5; d_gene: .; v_gene: TRBV9; abundance: few
CDR3aa: CASSQEQGRAGSPLHF; CDR3nt: TGCGCCAGCAGCCAAGAACAGGGCAGGGCGGGATCACCCCTCCACTTT; j_gene: TRBJ1-6; d_gene: .; v_gene: TRBV4-1; abundance: .
CDR3aa: CASSYGHEETQYF; CDR3nt: TGTGCCAGTAGTTATGGTCACGAGGAGACCCAGTACTTC; j_gene: TRBJ2-5; d_gene: .; v_gene: TRBV19; abundance: .
CDR3aa: CASSLRLAGLDEQFF; CDR3nt: TGTGCCAGCAGCTTGCGACTAGCGGGATTAGATGAGCAGTTCTTC; j_gene: TRBJ2-1; d_gene: TRBD2; v_gene: TRBV5-4; abundance: once
CDR3aa: CASSGTGFRGYTF; CDR3nt: TGTGCCAGCAGCGGGACAGGGTTCCGTGGCTACACCTTC; j_gene: TRBJ1-2; d_gene: TRBD1; v_gene: TRBV9; abundance: .
CDR3aa: CASSPGWSLEQFF; CDR3nt: TGTGCCAGCAGCCCCGGCTGGAGTCTGGAGCAGTTCTTC; j_gene: TRBJ2-1; d_gene: .; v_gene: TRBV9; abundance: .
CDR3aa: CASSYEQYF; CDR3nt: TGTGCCAGCAGTTACGAGCAGTACTTC; j_gene: TRBJ2-7; d_gene: .; v_gene: TRBV13; abundance: few
CDR3aa: CASSGSGTSGRASYNEQFF; CDR3nt: TGTGCCAGCAGCGGATCCGGGACTAGCGGGAGGGCCTCCTACAATGAGCAGTTCTTC; j_gene: TRBJ2-1; d_gene: TRBD2; v_gene: TRBV9; abundance: .
CDR3aa: CASSPGPNYEQYF; CDR3nt: TGCGCCAGCAGCCCAGGACCGAATTACGAGCAGTACTTC; j_gene: TRBJ2-7; d_gene: .; v_gene: TRBV5-1; abundance: .
CDR3aa: CASSLALGDDEQYF; CDR3nt: TGCGCCAGCAGCTTGGCCCTGGGGGACGACGAGCAGTACTTC; j_gene: TRBJ2-7; d_gene: .; v_gene: TRBV5-1; abundance: .
CDR3aa: CASSLVPGYEQYF; CDR3nt: TGCGCCAGCAGCTTGGTACCCGGCTACGAGCAGTACTTC; j_gene: TRBJ2-7; d_gene: .; v_gene: TRBV5-1; abundance: .
CDR3aa: CASSPGFFETQYF; CDR3nt: TGTGCCAGCAGCCCAGGGTTCTTCGAGACCCAGTACTTC; j_gene: TRBJ2-5; d_gene: .; v_gene: TRBV7-3; abundance: .
CDR3aa: CASSLRLAGEESYEQYF; CDR3nt: TGTGCCAGCAGCTTAAGGCTAGCGGGAGAGGAGTCCTACGAGCAGTACTTC; j_gene: TRBJ2-7; d_gene: TRBD2; v_gene: TRBV11-2; abundance: .
CDR3aa: CASSPPGLAGHEQFF; CDR3nt: TGTGCCAGCAGCCCTCCGGGACTAGCGGGACATGAGCAGTTCTTC; j_gene: TRBJ2-1; d_gene: TRBD2; v_gene: TRBV7-9; abundance: once
CDR3aa: CAWTGVWGKQETQYF; CDR3nt: TGTGCCTGGACAGGGGTGTGGGGGAAACAAGAGACCCAGTACTTC; j_gene: TRBJ2-5; d_gene: .; v_gene: TRBV30; abundance: .
CDR3aa: CASSPIHVRREDEQFF; CDR3nt: TGTGCCAGCAGTCCCATTCACGTCAGGAGAGAGGATGAGCAGTTCTTC; j_gene: TRBJ2-1; d_gene: .; v_gene: TRBV27; abundance: .
CDR3aa: CASSLIESTDTQYF; CDR3nt: TGTGCCAGCAGTTTAATAGAGAGCACAGATACGCAGTATTTT; j_gene: TRBJ2-3; d_gene: .; v_gene: TRBV27; abundance: .
CDR3aa: CASSAGADTDTQYF; CDR3nt: TGTGCCAGCAGTGCGGGGGCCGACACAGATACGCAGTATTTT; j_gene: TRBJ2-3; d_gene: .; v_gene: TRBV6-4; abundance: .
CDR3aa: CASSLSVAESPYNEQFF; CDR3nt: TGTGCCAGCAGTTTATCGGTAGCGGAGAGTCCCTACAATGAGCAGTTCTTC; j_gene: TRBJ2-1; d_gene: .; v_gene: TRBV27; abundance: .
CDR3aa: CASGPGHYEQYF; CDR3nt: TGTGCCAGCGGCCCGGGCCACTACGAGCAGTACTTC; j_gene: TRBJ2-7; d_gene: .; v_gene: TRBV27; abundance: .
CDR3aa: CASSQGALAGTDTQYF; CDR3nt: TGCGCCAGCAGCCAAGGGGCGCTAGCAGGTACAGATACGCAGTATTTT; j_gene: TRBJ2-3; d_gene: .; v_gene: TRBV4-1; abundance: .
CDR3aa: CASSLTPGQGSYEQYF; CDR3nt: TGTGCCAGCAGCTTAACCCCGGGACAGGGATCCTACGAGCAGTACTTC; j_gene: TRBJ2-7; d_gene: TRBD1; v_gene: TRBV9; abundance: .
CDR3aa: CASSSSSMNTEAFF; CDR3nt: TGTGCCAGCAGCTCCAGCTCGATGAACACTGAAGCTTTCTTT; j_gene: TRBJ1-1; d_gene: .; v_gene: TRBV7-3; abundance: once
CDR3aa: CAISLSYRDQMDTEAFF; CDR3nt: TGTGCCATCAGCCTCTCATACAGGGATCAAATGGACACTGAAGCTTTCTTT; j_gene: TRBJ1-1; d_gene: .; v_gene: TRBV10-3; abundance: few
CDR3aa: CASSTSGTGSPGELFF; CDR3nt: TGTGCCAGCAGCACCTCCGGGACAGGGAGTCCCGGGGAGCTGTTTTTT; j_gene: TRBJ2-2; d_gene: TRBD1; v_gene: TRBV7-9; abundance: .
CDR3aa: CASTGPSYEQYF; CDR3nt: TGTGCCAGCACCGGGCCTTCCTACGAGCAGTACTTC; j_gene: TRBJ2-7; d_gene: .; v_gene: TRBV7-9; abundance: .
CDR3aa: CASSQAGRGYEQYF; CDR3nt: TGCGCCAGCAGCCAAGCTGGTCGGGGCTACGAGCAGTACTTC; j_gene: TRBJ2-7; d_gene: .; v_gene: TRBV4-1; abundance: .
CDR3aa: CASSLSANANYGYTF; CDR3nt: TGTGCCAGCAGTTTATCGGCAAATGCTAACTATGGCTACACCTTC; j_gene: TRBJ1-2; d_gene: .; v_gene: TRBV27; abundance: .
CDR3aa: CASSIDKTLSSGANVLTF; CDR3nt: TGTGCCAGTAGTATAGATAAGACTCTGAGCTCTGGGGCCAACGTCCTGACTTTC; j_gene: TRBJ2-6; d_gene: .; v_gene: TRBV19; abundance: .
CDR3aa: CASSRLSSSYNEQFF; CDR3nt: TGTGCCAGCAGTCGTCTTTCGAGCTCCTACAATGAGCAGTTCTTC; j_gene: TRBJ2-1; d_gene: .; v_gene: TRBV28; abundance: once
CDR3aa: CASSYTDEQYF; CDR3nt: TGTGCCAGCAGCTACACAGACGAGCAGTACTTC; j_gene: TRBJ2-7; d_gene: .; v_gene: TRBV11-3; abundance: once
CDR3aa: CASSIIRLSYEQYF; CDR3nt: TGTGCCAGCAGTATCATAAGGCTCTCCTACGAGCAGTACTTC; j_gene: TRBJ2-7; d_gene: .; v_gene: TRBV28; abundance: .
CDR3aa: CASSLYSGTGTSSSYNEQFF; CDR3nt: TGTGCCAGCAGTTTATATTCCGGGACAGGGACTAGCAGCTCCTACAATGAGCAGTTCTTC; j_gene: TRBJ2-1; d_gene: .; v_gene: TRBV28; abundance: .
CDR3aa: CASSLGTGSNQPQHF; CDR3nt: TGTGCCAGCAGCCTAGGGACAGGGAGCAATCAGCCCCAGCATTTT; j_gene: TRBJ1-5; d_gene: TRBD1; v_gene: TRBV7-9; abundance: few
CDR3aa: CASSELRESNQPQHF; CDR3nt: TGTGCCAGCAGTGAGTTAAGGGAAAGCAATCAGCCCCAGCATTTT; j_gene: TRBJ1-5; d_gene: .; v_gene: TRBV6-1; abundance: .
CDR3aa: CASSLAADHTDTQYF; CDR3nt: TGTGCCAGCAGTTTGGCTGCAGACCACACAGATACGCAGTATTTT; j_gene: TRBJ2-3; d_gene: .; v_gene: TRBV28; abundance: .